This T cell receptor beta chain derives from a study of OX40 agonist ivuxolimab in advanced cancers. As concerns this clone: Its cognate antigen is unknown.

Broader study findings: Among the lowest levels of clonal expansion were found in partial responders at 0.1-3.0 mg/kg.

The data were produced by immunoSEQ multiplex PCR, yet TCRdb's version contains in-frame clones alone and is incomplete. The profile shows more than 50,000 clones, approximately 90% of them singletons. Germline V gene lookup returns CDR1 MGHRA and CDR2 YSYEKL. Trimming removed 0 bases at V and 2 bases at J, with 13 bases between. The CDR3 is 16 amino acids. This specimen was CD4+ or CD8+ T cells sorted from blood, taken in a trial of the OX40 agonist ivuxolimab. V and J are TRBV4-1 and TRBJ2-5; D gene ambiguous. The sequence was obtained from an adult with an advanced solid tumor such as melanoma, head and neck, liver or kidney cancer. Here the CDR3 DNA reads TGCGCCAGCAGCCAAGATAGGAGCAAAGCGCAAGAGACCCAGTACTTC. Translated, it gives CASSQDRSKAQETQYF.